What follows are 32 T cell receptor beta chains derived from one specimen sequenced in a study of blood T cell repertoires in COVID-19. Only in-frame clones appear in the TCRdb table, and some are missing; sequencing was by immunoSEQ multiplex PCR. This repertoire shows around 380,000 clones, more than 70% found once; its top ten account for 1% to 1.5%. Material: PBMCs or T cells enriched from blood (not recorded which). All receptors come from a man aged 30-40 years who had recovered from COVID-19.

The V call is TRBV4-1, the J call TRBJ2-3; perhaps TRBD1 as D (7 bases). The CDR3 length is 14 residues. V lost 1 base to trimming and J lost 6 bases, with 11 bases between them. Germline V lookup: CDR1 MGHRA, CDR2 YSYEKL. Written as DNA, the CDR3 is TGCGCCAGCAGCCAAGGGGCAGGGGGGGATACGCAGTATTTT. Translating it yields CASSQGAGGDTQYF.

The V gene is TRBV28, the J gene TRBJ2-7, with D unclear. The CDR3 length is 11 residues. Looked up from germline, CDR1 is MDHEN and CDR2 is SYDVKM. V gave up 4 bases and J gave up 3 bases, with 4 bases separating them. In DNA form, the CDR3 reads TGTGCCAGCAGTTCCGGCTACGAGCAGTACTTC. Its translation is CASSSGYEQYF. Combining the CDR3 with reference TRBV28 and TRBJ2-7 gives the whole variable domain DVKVTQSSRYLVKRTGEKVFLECVQDMDHENMFWYRQDPGLGLRLIYFSYDVKMKEKGDIPEGYSVSREKKERFSLILESASTNQTSMYLCASSSGYEQYFGPGTRLTVT.

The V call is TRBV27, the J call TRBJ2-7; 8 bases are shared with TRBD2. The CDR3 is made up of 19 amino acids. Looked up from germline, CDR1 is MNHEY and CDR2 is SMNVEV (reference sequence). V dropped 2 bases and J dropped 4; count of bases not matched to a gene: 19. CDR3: CASSLHQGKGASGYYEQYF. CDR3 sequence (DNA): TGTGCCAGCAGTTTACATCAGGGGAAAGGTGCTAGCGGGTATTACGAGCAGTACTTC.

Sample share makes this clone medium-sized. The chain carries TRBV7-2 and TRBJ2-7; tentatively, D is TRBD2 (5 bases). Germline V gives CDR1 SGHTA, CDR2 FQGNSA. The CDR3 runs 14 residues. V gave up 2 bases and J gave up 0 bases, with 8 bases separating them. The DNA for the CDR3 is TGTGCCAGCAGCTTATGGGAGAGCTCCTACGAGCAGTACTTC. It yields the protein CASSLWESSYEQYF.

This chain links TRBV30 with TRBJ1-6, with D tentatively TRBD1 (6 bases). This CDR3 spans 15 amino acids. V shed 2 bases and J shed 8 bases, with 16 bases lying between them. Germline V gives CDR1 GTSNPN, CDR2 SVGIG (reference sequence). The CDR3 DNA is TGTGCCTGGAGTCCCAAAGACAGGCGGTATTCACCCCTCCACTTT. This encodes CAWSPKDRRYSPLHF.

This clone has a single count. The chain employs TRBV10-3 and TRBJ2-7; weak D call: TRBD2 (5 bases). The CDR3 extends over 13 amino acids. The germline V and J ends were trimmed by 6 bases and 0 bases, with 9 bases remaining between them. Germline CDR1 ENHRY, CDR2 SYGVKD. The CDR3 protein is CAIRSDSSYEQYF. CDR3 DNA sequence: TGTGCCATCAGGTCGGACTCCTCCTACGAGCAGTACTTC.

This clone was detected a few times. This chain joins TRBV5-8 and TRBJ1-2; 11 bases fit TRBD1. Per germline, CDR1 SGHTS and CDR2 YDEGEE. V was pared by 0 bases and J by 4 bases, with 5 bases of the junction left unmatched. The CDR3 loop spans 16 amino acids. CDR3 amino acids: CASSLDRDRGTYGYTF. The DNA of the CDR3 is TGTGCCAGCAGCTTGGACCGGGACAGGGGGACCTATGGCTACACCTTC.

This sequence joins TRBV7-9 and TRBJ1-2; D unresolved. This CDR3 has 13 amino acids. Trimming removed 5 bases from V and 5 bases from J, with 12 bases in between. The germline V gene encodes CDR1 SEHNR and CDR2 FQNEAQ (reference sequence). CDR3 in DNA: TGTGCCAGCAGCGGCGCAGGTTTATATGGCTACACCTTC. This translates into CASSGAGLYGYTF.

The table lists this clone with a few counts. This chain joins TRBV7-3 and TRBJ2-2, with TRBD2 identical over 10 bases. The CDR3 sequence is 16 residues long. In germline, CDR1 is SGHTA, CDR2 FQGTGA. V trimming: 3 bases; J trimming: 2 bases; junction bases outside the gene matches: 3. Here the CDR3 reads CASSFTSGANTGELFF. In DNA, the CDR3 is TGTGCCAGCAGCTTTACTAGCGGGGCAAACACCGGGGAGCTGTTTTTT.

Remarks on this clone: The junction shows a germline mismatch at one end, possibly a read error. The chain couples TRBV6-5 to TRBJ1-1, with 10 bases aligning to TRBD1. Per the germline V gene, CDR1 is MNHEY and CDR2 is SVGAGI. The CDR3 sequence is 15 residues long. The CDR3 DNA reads TGTGCCAGCAGTGACTCGACAGGGGGCAACACTGAAGCTTTCTTT. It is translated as CASSDSTGGNTEAFF.

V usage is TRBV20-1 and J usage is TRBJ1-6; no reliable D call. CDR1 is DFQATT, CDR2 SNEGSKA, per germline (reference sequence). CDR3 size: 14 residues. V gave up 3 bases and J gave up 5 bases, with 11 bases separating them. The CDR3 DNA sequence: TGCAGTGCTAGTCCGGAAAGCGATAATTCACCCCTCCACTTT. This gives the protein CSASPESDNSPLHF.

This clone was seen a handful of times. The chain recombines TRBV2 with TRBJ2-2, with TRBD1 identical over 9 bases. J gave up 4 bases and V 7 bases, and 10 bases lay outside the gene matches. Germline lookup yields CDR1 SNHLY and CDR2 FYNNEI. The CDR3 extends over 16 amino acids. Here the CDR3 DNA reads TGTGCCAGCAAGGCCCGGGACAGGGAGAGCACCGGGGAGCTGTTTTTT. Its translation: CASKARDRESTGELFF.

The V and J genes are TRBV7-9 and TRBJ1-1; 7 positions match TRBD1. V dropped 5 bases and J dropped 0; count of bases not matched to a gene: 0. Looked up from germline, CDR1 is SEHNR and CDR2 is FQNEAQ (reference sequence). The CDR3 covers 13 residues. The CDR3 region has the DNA TGTGCCAGCAGCAGGGGGCTGAACACTGAAGCTTTCTTT. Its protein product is CASSRGLNTEAFF. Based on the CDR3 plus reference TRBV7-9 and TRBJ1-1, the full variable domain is DTGVSQNPRHKITKRGQNVTFRCDPISEHNRLYWYRQTLGQGPEFLTYFQNEAQLEKSRLLSDRFSAERPKGSFSTLEIQRTEQGDSAMYLCASSRGLNTEAFFGQGTRLTVV.

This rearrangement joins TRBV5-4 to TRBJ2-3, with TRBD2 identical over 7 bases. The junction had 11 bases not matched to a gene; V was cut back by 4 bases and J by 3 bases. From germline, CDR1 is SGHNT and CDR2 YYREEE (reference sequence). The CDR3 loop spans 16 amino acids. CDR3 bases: TGTGCCAGCAGCCTGACACGTGGCGGGGGAACAGATACGCAGTATTTT. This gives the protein CASSLTRGGGTDTQYF.

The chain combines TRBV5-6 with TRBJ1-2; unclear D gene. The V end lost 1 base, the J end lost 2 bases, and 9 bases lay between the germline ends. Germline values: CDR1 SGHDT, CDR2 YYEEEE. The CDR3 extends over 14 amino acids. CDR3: CASSLSPENYGYTF. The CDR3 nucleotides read TGTGCCAGCAGCTTGTCGCCGGAGAACTATGGCTACACCTTC. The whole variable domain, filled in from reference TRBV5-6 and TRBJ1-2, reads DAGVTQSPTHLIKTRGQQVTLRCSPKSGHDTVSWYQQALGQGPQFIFQYYEEEERQRGNFPDRFSGHQFPNYSSELNVNALLLGDSALYLCASSLSPENYGYTFGSGTRLTVV.

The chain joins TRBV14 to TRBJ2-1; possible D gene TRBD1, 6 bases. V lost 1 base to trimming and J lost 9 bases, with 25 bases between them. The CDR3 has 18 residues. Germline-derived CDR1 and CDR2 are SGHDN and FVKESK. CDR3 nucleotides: TGTGCCAGCAGCCAAGGACAGGCCATGGGGTCAATTAAGGGTGAGCAGTTCTTC. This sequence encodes CASSQGQAMGSIKGEQFF.

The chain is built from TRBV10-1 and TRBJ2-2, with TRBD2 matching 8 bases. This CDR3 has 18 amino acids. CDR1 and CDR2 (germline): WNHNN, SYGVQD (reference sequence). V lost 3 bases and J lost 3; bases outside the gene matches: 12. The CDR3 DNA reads TGCGCCAGCAGTGACCGGGGGAAGCGGGGGAACTACACCGGGGAGCTGTTTTTT. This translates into CASSDRGKRGNYTGELFF.

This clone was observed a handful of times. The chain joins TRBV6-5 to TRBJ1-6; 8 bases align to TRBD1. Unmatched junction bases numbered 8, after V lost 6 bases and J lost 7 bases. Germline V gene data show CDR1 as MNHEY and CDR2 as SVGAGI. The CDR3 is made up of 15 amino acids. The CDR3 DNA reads TGTGCCAGCAGGGCCCCGGACAGGGACAATTCACCCCTCCACTTT. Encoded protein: CASRAPDRDNSPLHF.

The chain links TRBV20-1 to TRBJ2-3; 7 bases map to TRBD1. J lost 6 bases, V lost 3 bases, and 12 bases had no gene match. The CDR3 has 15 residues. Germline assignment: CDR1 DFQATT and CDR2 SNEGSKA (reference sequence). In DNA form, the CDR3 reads TGCAGTGCTAGTGAACTAGGGGGCTCTTTGGATACGCAGTATTTT. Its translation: CSASELGGSLDTQYF.

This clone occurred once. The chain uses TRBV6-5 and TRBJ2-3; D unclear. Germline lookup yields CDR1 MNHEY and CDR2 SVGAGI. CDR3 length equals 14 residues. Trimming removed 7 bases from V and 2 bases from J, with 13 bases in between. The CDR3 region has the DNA TGTGCCAGCACTCTAGGTCCGTTCACAGATACGCAGTATTTT. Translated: CASTLGPFTDTQYF.

The CDR3 bases are TGTGCCAGCACCCGGGACAGGGGGCTAATGGACACTGAAGCTTTCTTT. Protein: CASTRDRGLMDTEAFF. This chain uses TRBV27 with TRBJ1-1; 12 bases match TRBD1. The V gene end was trimmed by 7 bases and the J gene end by 3 bases; junction bases not matched to a gene: 9. The CDR3 covers 16 residues. CDR1 and CDR2 (germline): MNHEY, SMNVEV (reference sequence).

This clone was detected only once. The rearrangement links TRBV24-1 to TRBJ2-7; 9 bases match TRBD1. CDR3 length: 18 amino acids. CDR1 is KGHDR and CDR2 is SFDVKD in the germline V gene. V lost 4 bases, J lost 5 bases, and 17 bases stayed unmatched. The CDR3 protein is CATSEIKGTGIPFDEQYF. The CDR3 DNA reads TGTGCCACCAGTGAAATTAAGGGGACAGGGATACCTTTTGACGAGCAGTACTTC.

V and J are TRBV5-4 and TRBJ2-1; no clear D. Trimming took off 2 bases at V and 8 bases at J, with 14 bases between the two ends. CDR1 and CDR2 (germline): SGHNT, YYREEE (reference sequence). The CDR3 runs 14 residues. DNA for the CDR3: TGTGCCAGCAGCTTTAACCTCGACTCGGATGAGCAGTTCTTC. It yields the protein CASSFNLDSDEQFF. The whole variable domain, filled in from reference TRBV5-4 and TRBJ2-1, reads ETGVTQSPTHLIKTRGQQVTLRCSSQSGHNTVSWYQQALGQGPQFIFQYYREEENGRGNFPPRFSGLQFPNYSSELNVNALELDDSALYLCASSFNLDSDEQFFGPGTRLTVL.

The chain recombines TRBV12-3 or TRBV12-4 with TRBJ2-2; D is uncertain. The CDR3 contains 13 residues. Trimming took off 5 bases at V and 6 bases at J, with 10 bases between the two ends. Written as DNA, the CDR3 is TGTGCCAGCAGTCCAGGCGTGTCCGGGGAGCTGTTTTTT. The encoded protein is CASSPGVSGELFF.

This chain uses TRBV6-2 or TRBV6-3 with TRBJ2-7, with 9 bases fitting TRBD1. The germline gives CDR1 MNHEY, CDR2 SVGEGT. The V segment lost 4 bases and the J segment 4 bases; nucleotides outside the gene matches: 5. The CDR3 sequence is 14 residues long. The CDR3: CASSWDRATYEQYF. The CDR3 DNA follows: TGTGCCAGCAGTTGGGACAGGGCTACGTACGAGCAGTACTTC.

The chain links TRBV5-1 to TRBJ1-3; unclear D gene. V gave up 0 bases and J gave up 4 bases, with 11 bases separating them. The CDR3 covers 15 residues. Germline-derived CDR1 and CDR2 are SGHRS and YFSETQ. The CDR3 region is CASSLDGRNGNTIYF. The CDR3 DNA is TGCGCCAGCAGCTTGGACGGGAGAAACGGAAACACCATATATTTT.

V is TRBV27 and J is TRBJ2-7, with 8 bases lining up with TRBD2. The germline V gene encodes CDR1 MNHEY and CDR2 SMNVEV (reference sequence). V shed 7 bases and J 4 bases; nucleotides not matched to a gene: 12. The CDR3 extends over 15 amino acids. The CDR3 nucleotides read TGTGCCAGCAATCCGGGCTGGCGGGGGGCATACGAGCAGTACTTC. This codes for CASNPGWRGAYEQYF.

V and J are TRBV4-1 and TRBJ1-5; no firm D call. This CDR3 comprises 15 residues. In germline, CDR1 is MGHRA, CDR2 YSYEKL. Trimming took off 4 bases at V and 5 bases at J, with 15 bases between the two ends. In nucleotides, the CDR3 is TGCGCCAGCAGCCCCTATACCCCCTCCGATCAGCCCCAGCATTTT. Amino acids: CASSPYTPSDQPQHF.

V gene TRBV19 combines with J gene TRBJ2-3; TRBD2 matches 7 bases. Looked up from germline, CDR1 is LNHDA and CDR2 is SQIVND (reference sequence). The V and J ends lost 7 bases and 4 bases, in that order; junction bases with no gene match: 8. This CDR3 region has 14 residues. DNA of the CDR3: TGTGCCAGTAAGGCGGGAGTGGGCTCAGATACGCAGTATTTT. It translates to CASKAGVGSDTQYF.

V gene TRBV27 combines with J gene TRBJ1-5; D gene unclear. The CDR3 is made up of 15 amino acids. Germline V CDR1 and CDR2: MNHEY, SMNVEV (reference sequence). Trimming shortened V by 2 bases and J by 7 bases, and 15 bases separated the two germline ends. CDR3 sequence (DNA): TGTGCCAGCAGTTTAAGCCTGGTTGCGGGACAGCCCCAGCATTTT. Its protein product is CASSLSLVAGQPQHF.

In DNA form, the CDR3 reads TGCGCCAGCAGCCATAAGGGGGCGAACACTGAAGCTTTCTTT. Amino acids: CASSHKGANTEAFF. This chain uses TRBV4-1 with TRBJ1-1; TRBD1 agrees at 7 bases. V was pared by 3 bases and J by 1 base, with 2 bases of the junction left unmatched. This CDR3 region has 14 residues. In germline, CDR1 is MGHRA, CDR2 YSYEKL.

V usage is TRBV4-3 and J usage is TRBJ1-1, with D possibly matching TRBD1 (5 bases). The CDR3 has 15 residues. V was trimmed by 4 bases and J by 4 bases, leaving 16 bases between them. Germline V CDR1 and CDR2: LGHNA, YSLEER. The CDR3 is CASSLQGSWGTEAFF. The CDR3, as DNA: TGCGCCAGCAGCCTTCAGGGATCATGGGGCACTGAAGCTTTCTTT.